A selection of T cell receptor beta chains follows, all from one sample in a study of blood T cell repertoires in COVID-19. Profiling relied on immunoSEQ multiplex PCR, and the TCRdb table lists in-frame clones only, not all of them. The table records over 200,000 clones, roughly 89% of them present only once. The sequenced material came from PBMCs or T cells enriched from blood (not recorded which). These receptors were collected from a man younger than 35 with acute COVID-19. Each CDR3 is given with its conserved first and last residue. A D gene is named only where the DNA matches it firmly.

cdr3_length v_call d_call cdr3_aa
13 TRBV5-1 - CASSSGQTLGYTF
11 TRBV9 - CASSVGQEQFF
13 TRBV7-8 - CASSLASSYEQYF
14 TRBV6-5 - CASSYDGGTEKLFF
14 TRBV28 TRBD1 CASSPGQGGYEQYF
13 TRBV5-1 - CASGLGNTGELFF
15 TRBV2 - CASTQGGGAKNIQYF
14 TRBV25-1 - CASSSQGPQETQYF
15 TRBV28 - CASSQRGIGYTEAFF
15 TRBV5-1 TRBD1 CASSLGDRLNEKLFF
13 TRBV5-6 - CASSLARADTQYF
13 TRBV27 - CASSETVSGELFF
18 TRBV2 TRBD1 CASSESWTGGVGDTEAFF
15 TRBV3-1/TRBV3-2 - CASSQVVRPHMGYTF
14 TRBV6-5 TRBD1 CASSYQGAKDGYTF
13 TRBV28 - CASITGINNEQFF
14 TRBV6-5 - CASSYSSGTDTQYF
16 TRBV10-3 - CAISESIFQGTYEQYF
13 TRBV27 TRBD1 CASSPGQGESYTF
17 TRBV7-2 - CASSYLIRSGGYNEQFF
14 TRBV10-1 - CASTAEGNGNEQFF
14 TRBV5-1 - CASKGLPAVGEQFF
13 TRBV12-3/TRBV12-4 - CASSPRQNYEQYF
14 TRBV10-1 TRBD1 CASSRDRDNSPLHF
13 TRBV20-1 - CSASDWPNQPQHF
14 TRBV6-5 - CASSYSGGNQPQHF
16 TRBV10-2 TRBD1 CASSEGTGSNPYEQYF
14 TRBV2 TRBD2 CASIYQRGIYEQYF
13 TRBV27 TRBD1 CASTTTGVNEQFF
16 TRBV18 TRBD2 CASSPKEREISYEQYF
18 TRBV7-2 - CASSLGGSGRGNYNEQFF
15 TRBV11-3 TRBD1 CASSPWTGRHEKLFF
19 TRBV10-3 TRBD2 CAISLDVESGGSSYNEQFF
13 TRBV28 - CASRSGVRQEQYF
14 TRBV2 - CASSEAGHGNEQYF
13 TRBV14 - CASSQGDYTEAFF
16 TRBV11-2 - CASSLDQWGVLDEQFF
14 TRBV9 TRBD1 CASSEAGGWYEQYF
14 TRBV5-1 - CASSPGGGTGELFF
14 TRBV6-6 - CASNGLAGLDEQFF
15 TRBV5-1 - CASSLAPTENSPLHF
12 TRBV5-4 TRBD1 CASSSRQGKAFF
13 TRBV18 - CASSPGGLGPQHF
17 TRBV27 - CASSLWQGRLSNSPLHF
16 TRBV24-1 - CATSDLEGDGNQPQHF